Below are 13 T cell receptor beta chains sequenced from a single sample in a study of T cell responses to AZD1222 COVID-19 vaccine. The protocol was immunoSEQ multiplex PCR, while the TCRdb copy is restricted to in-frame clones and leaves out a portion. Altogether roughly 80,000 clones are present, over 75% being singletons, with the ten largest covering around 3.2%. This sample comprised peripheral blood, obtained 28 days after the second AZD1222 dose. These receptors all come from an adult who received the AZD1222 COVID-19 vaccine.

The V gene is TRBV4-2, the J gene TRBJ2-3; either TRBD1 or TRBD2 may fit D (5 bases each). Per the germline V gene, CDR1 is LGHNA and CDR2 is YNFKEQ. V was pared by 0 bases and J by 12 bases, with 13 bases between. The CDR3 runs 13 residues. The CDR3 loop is CASSQDRGSLQYF. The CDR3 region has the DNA TGTGCCAGCAGCCAAGATCGGGGCTCACTTCAGTATTTT.

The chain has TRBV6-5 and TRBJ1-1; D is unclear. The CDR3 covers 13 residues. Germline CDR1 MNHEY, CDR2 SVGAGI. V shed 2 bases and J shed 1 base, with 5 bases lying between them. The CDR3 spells CASSYGPNTEAFF. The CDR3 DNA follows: TGTGCCAGCAGTTACGGGCCGAACACTGAAGCTTTCTTT.

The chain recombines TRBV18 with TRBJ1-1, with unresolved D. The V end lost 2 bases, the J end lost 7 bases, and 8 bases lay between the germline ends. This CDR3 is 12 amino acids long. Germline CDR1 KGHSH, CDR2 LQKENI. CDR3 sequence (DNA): TGTGCCAGCTCACCATTGATAGATGAAGCTTTCTTT. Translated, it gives CASSPLIDEAFF.

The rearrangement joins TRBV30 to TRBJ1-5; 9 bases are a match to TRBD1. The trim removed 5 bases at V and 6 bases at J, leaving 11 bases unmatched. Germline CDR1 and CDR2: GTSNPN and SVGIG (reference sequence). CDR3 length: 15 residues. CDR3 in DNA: TGTGCCTGGTCGAGGGGGGACAGGGTCTTTCAGCCCCAGCATTTT. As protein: CAWSRGDRVFQPQHF.

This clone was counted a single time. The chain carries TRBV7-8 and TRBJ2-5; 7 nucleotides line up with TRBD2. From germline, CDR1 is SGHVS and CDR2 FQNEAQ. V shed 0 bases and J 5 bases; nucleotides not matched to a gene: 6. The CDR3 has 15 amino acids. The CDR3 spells CASSLASGLTETQYF. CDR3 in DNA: TGTGCCAGCAGCTTAGCGTCGGGACTAACGGAGACCCAGTACTTC.

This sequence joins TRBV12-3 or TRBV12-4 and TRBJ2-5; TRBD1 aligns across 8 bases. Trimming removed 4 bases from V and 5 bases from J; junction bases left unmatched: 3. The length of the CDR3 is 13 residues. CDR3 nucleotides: TGTGCCAGCAGTTCCCGACAGGGGGAGACCCAGTACTTC. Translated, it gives CASSSRQGETQYF.

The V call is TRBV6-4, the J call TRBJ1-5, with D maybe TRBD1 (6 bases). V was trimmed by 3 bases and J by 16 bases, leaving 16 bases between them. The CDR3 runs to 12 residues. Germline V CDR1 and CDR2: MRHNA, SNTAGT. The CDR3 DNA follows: TGTGCCAGCAGTGAGACAGGCGGGAAGTTACATTTT. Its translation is CASSETGGKLHF.

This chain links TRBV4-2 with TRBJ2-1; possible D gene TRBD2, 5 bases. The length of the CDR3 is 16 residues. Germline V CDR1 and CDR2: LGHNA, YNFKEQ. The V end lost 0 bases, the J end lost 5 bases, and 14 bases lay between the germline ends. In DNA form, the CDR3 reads TGTGCCAGCAGCCAAGAACGGAGCCCCGGGGACAATGAGCAGTTCTTC. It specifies CASSQERSPGDNEQFF.

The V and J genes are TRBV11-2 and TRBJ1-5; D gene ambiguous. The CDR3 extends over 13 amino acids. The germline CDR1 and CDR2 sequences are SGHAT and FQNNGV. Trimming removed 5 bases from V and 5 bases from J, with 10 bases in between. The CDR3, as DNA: TGTGCCAGCAGCCCGAATAGGGATCAGCCCCAGCATTTT. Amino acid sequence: CASSPNRDQPQHF.

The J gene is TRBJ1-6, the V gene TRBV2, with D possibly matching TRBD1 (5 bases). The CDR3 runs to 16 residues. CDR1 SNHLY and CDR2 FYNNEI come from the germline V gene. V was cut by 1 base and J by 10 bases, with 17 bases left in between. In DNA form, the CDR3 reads TGTGCCAGCAGTGAAGAAAAAGCAGGGACCGGATCACCCCTCCACTTT. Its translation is CASSEEKAGTGSPLHF.

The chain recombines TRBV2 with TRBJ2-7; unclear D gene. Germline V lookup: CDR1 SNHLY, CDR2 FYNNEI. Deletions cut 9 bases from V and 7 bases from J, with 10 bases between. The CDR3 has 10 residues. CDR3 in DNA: TGTGCCAGTAGGCTGGAAGAGCAGTACTTC. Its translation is CASRLEEQYF.

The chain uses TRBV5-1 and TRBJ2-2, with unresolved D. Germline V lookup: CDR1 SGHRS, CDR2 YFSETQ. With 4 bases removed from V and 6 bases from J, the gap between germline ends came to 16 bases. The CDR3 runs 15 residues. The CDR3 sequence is CASSMRPVRSGELFF. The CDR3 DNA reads TGCGCCAGCAGCATGAGACCAGTTAGGTCCGGGGAGCTGTTTTTT.

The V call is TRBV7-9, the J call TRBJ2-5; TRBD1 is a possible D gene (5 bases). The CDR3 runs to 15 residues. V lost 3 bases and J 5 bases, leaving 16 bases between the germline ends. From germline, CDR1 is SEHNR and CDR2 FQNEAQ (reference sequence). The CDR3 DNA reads TGTGCCAGCAGCTTTAGACAGAGGATGAGGGAGACCCAGTACTTC. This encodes CASSFRQRMRETQYF.